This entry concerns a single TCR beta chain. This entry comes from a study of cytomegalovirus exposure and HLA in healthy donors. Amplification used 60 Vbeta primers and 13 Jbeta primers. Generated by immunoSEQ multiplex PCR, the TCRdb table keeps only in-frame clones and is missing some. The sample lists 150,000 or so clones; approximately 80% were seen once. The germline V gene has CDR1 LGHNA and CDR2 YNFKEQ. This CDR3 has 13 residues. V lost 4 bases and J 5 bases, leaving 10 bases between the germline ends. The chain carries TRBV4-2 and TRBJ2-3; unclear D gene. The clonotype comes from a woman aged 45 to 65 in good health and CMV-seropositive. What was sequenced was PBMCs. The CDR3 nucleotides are TGTGCCAGCAGCCTGGAGCGTGTAGATACGCAGTATTTT. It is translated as CASSLERVDTQYF.